This T cell receptor beta chain originates from a study of cytomegalovirus exposure and HLA in healthy donors. The PCR was carried out with 60 Vbeta primers and 13 Jbeta primers. Data came from immunoSEQ multiplex PCR; TCRdb stores just in-frame clones and leaves some out. This table has around 120,000 clones, roughly 82% appearing once. The germline CDR1 and CDR2 sequences are LNHDA and SQIVND (reference sequence). With 7 bases removed from V and 0 bases from J, the gap between germline ends came to 10 bases. The CDR3 has 14 residues. Sequences were obtained from PBMCs. The clonotype was recovered from a boy younger than 18 in good health and CMV-seronegative. This chain links TRBV19 with TRBJ2-1; the D gene is possibly TRBD2 (5 bases). CDR3 coding DNA: TGTGCCAGTAAGGAAGGGAGCTCCTACAATGAGCAGTTCTTC. Its protein is CASKEGSSYNEQFF.